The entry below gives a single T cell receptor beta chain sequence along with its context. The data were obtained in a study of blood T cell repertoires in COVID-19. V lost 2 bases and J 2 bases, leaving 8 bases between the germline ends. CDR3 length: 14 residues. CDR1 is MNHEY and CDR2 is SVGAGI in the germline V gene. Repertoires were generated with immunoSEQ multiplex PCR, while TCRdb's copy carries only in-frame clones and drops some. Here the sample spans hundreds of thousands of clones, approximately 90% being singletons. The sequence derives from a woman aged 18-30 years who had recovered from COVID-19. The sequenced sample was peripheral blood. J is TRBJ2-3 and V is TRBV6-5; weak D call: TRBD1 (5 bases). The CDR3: CASSYGALTDTQYF. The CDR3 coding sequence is TGTGCCAGCAGTTACGGGGCACTCACAGATACGCAGTATTTT.